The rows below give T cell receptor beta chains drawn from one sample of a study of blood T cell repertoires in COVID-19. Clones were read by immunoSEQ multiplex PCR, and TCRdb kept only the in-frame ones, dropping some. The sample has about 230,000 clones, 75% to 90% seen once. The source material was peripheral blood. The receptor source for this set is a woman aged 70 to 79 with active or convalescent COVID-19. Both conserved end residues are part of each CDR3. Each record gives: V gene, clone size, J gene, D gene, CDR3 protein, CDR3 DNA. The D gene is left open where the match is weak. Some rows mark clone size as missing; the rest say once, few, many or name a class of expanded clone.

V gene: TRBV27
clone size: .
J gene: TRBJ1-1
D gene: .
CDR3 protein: CASSLRSPTNTEAFF
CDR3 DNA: TGTGCCAGCAGTTTACGATCACCAACTAACACTGAAGCTTTCTTT

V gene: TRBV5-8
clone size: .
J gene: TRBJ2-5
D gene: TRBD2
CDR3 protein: CASSWGGETGQETQYF
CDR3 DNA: TGTGCCAGCAGCTGGGGAGGGGAAACGGGTCAAGAGACCCAGTACTTC

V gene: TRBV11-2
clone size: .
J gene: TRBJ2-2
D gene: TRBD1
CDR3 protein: CASSPRQGPTGELFF
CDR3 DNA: TGTGCCAGCAGCCCACGACAGGGACCCACCGGGGAGCTGTTTTTT

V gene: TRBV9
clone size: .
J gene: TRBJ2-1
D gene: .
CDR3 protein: CASSPRGSGTVNEQFF
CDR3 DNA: TGTGCCAGCAGCCCTAGGGGGAGCGGGACGGTCAATGAGCAGTTCTTC

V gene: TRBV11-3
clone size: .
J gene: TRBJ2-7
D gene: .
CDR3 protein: CASSLETGYEQYF
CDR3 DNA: TGTGCCAGCAGCTTAGAAACGGGGTACGAGCAGTACTTC

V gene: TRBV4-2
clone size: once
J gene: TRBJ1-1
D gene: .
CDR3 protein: CASSRAENTEAFF
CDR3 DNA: TGTGCCAGCAGCCGGGCAGAGAACACTGAAGCTTTCTTT

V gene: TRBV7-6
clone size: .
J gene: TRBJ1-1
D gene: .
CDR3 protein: CASSGTRGGTEAFF
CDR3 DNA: TGTGCCAGCAGCGGAACGAGGGGGGGGACTGAAGCTTTCTTT

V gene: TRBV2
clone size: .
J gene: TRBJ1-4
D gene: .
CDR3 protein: CASTSLEGANEKLFF
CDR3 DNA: TGTGCCAGCACCTCATTGGAAGGGGCTAATGAAAAACTGTTTTTT

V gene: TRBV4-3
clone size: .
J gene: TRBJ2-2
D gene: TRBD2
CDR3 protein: CASSQVSSGGSRNTGELFF
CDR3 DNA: TGCGCCAGCAGCCAAGTGTCTAGCGGGGGGAGCCGGAACACCGGGGAGCTGTTTTTT

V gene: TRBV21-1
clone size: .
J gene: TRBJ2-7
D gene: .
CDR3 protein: CASSNGPTAYEQYF
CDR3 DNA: TGTGCCAGCAGCAACGGTCCGACTGCCTACGAGCAGTACTTC

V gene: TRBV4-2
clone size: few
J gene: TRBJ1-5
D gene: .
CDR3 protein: CASSQDQGGGDQPQHF
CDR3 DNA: TGTGCCAGCAGCCAGGATCAGGGCGGGGGTGATCAGCCCCAGCATTTT

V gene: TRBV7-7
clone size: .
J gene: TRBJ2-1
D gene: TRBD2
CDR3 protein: CASSAIGAGGSYEQFF
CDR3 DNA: TGTGCTAGCAGCGCCATTGGGGCGGGAGGTTCGTATGAGCAGTTCTTC

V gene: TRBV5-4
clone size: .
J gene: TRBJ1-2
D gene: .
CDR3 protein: CASSYSGDRGYTF
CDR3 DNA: TGTGCCAGCAGCTACTCAGGGGATCGTGGCTACACCTTC

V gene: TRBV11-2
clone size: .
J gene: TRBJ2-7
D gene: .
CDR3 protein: CASSTTGTSEQYF
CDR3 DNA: TGTGCCAGCAGCACCACAGGGACGTCTGAGCAGTACTTC

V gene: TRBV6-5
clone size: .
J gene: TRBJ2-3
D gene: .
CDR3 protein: CASSWGWTVSTDTQYF
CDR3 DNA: TGTGCCAGCAGTTGGGGTTGGACAGTTAGCACAGATACGCAGTATTTT

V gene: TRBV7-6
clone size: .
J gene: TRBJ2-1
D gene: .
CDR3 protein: CASSLLYSSYNEQFF
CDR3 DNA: TGTGCCAGCAGCTTACTTTATAGCTCCTACAATGAGCAGTTCTTC

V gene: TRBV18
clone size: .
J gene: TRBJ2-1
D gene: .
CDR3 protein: CASSLTGIEQFF
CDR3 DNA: TGTGCCAGCTCACTCACAGGGATCGAGCAGTTCTTC

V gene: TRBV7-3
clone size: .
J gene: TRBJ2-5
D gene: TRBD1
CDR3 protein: CASSDSGTGGETQYF
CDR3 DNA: TGTGCCAGCAGCGATTCCGGGACAGGGGGTGAGACCCAGTACTTC

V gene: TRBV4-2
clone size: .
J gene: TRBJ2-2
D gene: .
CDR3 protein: CASSQVGGELFF
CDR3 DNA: TGTGCCAGCAGCCAAGTCGGCGGGGAGCTGTTTTTT

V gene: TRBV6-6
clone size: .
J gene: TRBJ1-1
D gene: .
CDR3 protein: CASGGPNTEAFF
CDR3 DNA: TGTGCCAGCGGGGGCCCAAACACTGAAGCTTTCTTT

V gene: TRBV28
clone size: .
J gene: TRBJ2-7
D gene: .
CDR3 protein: CASSLRGYEQYF
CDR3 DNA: TGTGCCAGCAGTTTAAGAGGGTACGAGCAGTACTTC

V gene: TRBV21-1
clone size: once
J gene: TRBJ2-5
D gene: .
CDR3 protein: CASSKARRETQYF
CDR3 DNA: TGTGCCAGCAGCAAAGCGCGTCGAGAGACCCAGTACTTC

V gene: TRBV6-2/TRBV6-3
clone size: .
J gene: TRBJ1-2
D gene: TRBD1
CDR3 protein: CASSQGTGVVYGYTF
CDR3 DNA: TGTGCCAGCAGTCAAGGGACAGGGGTCGTTTATGGCTACACCTTC

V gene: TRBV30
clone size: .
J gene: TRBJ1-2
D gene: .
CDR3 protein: CAWSVTGRGYTF
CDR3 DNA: TGTGCCTGGAGTGTAACAGGGCGTGGCTACACCTTC

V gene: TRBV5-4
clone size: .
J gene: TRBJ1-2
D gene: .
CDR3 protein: CASSPDWNYGYTF
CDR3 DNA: TGTGCCAGCAGCCCGGACTGGAACTATGGCTACACCTTC

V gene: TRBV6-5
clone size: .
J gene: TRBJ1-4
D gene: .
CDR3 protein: CAAAGAGEKLFF
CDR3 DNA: TGTGCCGCGGCGGGGGCGGGGGAAAAACTGTTTTTT

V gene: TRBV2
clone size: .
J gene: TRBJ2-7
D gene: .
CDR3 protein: CASTSGPSYEQYF
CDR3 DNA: TGTGCCAGCACGAGCGGTCCCTCCTACGAGCAGTACTTC

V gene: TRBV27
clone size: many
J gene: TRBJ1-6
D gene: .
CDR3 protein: CASNFVQGNSPLHF
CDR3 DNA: TGTGCCAGCAACTTCGTACAGGGCAATTCACCCCTCCACTTT

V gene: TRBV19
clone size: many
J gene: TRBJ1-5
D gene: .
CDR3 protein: CASSIAGTSAPSNQPQHF
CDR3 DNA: TGTGCCAGTAGTATAGCCGGGACAAGTGCTCCGAGCAATCAGCCCCAGCATTTT

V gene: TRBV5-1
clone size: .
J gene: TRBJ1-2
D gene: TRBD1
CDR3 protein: CASSFDRVEGYTF
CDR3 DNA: TGCGCCAGCAGCTTCGACAGGGTGGAAGGCTACACCTTC

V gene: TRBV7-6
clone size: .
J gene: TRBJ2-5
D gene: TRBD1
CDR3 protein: CASRPTGGRGETQYF
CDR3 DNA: TGTGCCAGCAGGCCGACAGGGGGTCGCGGGGAGACCCAGTACTTC

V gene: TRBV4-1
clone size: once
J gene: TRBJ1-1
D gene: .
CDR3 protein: CASRRDTEAFF
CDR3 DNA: TGCGCCAGCAGGAGGGACACTGAAGCTTTCTTT

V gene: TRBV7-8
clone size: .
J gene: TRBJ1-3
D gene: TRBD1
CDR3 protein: CASTLARGNVGNTIYF
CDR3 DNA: TGTGCCAGCACCCTTGCCAGGGGGAACGTTGGAAACACCATATATTTT

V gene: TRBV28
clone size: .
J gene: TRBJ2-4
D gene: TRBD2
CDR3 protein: CASSLAGSGGKNIQYF
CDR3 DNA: TGTGCCAGCAGCTTAGCGGGGTCCGGGGGCAAAAACATTCAGTACTTC

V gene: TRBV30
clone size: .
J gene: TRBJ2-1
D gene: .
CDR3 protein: CACYPPGPVGNEQFF
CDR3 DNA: TGTGCCTGTTACCCCCCTGGGCCCGTCGGCAATGAGCAGTTCTTC

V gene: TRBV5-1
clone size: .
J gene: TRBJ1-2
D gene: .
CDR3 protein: CASSLVGFYGYTF
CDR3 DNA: TGCGCCAGCAGCTTGGTCGGGTTCTATGGCTACACCTTC

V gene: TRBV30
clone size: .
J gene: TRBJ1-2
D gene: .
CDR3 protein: CAWSVRRTANYGYTF
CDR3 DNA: TGTGCCTGGAGTGTACGAAGGACAGCTAACTATGGCTACACCTTC

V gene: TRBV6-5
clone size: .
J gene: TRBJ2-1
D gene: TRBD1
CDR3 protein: CASRTGTGFYNEQFF
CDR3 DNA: TGTGCCAGCAGAACCGGGACAGGGTTCTACAATGAGCAGTTCTTC

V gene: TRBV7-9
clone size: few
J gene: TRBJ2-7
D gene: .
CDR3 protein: CASSLGQVPYEQYF
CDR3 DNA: TGTGCCAGCAGCCTTGGGCAGGTCCCCTACGAGCAGTACTTC